Here is one T cell receptor beta chain with its context. Germline CDR1 is WNHNN and CDR2 is SYGVQD (reference sequence). J lost 11 bases, V lost 0 bases, and 6 bases had no gene match. The CDR3 consists of 13 residues. How the authors handled the data: Reference gene primers were amplified, and this amplification served to estimate nucleated cell counts. The data were produced by immunoSEQ multiplex PCR, yet TCRdb's version contains in-frame clones alone and is incomplete. The DNA was the basis for D and trimming; V, J and clone size are from that table. The data contain around 18,000 clones, 91% of them seen just once; the ten biggest clones take up 6% to 8%. The data derive from a study of blood T cell repertoires in COVID-19. The overall study: Spain, Italy and the United States supplied samples that represented acute and convalescent COVID-19. Nucleic acid was either cDNA or gDNA, and it came from T cells, B-cell-depleted T cells, or PBMCs.

This chain connects TRBV10-1 to TRBJ2-5; 7 nucleotides agree with TRBD1. Sequences were obtained from peripheral blood. The clonotype was recovered from a human donor in a cohort sampled during active COVID-19. The DNA of the CDR3 is TGCGCCAGCAGTGAGTCAACGCGACAGGGTCAGTACTTC. It yields the protein CASSESTRQGQYF.